The 27 T cell receptor beta chains below all came from one sample that was sequenced in a study of shared clonotypes between healthy human individuals. The data were produced by immunoSEQ multiplex PCR, yet TCRdb's version contains in-frame clones alone and is incomplete. The sample shows some 2.4 million clones, approximately 93% of them seen only once. Sequencing was performed on naive CD4+ T cells from PBMCs. Subset of the sample: CD45RA+ positively selected. The receptors shown here come from a man aged 18-30 years in good health. Some clones in this sample may be carry-over from other donors' samples.

The chain carries TRBV5-1 and TRBJ2-5; 10 nucleotides line up with TRBD2. V gave up 0 bases and J gave up 5 bases; unmatched junction bases: 7. From germline, CDR1 is SGHRS and CDR2 YFSETQ. The CDR3 totals 16 residues. The CDR3 DNA sequence: TGCGCCAGCAGCTTGGCCAGGCTAGCGGGAGTGGAGACCCAGTACTTC. Translating it yields CASSLARLAGVETQYF.

V is TRBV6-5 and J is TRBJ2-7; D call uncertain. CDR3 length: 14 amino acids. Germline V gene lookup returns CDR1 MNHEY and CDR2 SVGAGI. V gave up 0 bases and J gave up 4 bases, with 10 bases separating them. CDR3 DNA: TGTGCCAGCAGTTACTCATACAGCAGATACGAGCAGTACTTC. Translation gives CASSYSYSRYEQYF.

The gene calls are TRBV19 and TRBJ1-1, with D tentatively TRBD1 (5 bases). CDR3 length equals 12 residues. CDR1 and CDR2 from the germline V gene are LNHDA and SQIVND (reference sequence). V lost 3 bases and J lost 11, with 13 bases in between. Here the CDR3 DNA reads TGTGCCAGTAGTATTCTTCGGGGCGAGGCTTTCTTT. This encodes CASSILRGEAFF.

The chain links TRBV10-2 to TRBJ2-7; D possibly corresponds to TRBD2 (6 bases). Germline lookup yields CDR1 WSHSY and CDR2 SAAADI. The CDR3 loop spans 13 amino acids. V was cut by 6 bases and J by 4 bases, with 13 bases left in between. As DNA, the CDR3 is TGCGCCAGCAGGATAGGGACTTTGTACGAGCAGTACTTC. Encoded protein: CASRIGTLYEQYF.

This clone was recorded a few times. The V gene is TRBV9, the J gene TRBJ1-1, with a tentative D call TRBD1 (5 bases). The CDR3 spans 14 residues. The V end was cut by 3 bases, the J end by 4 bases, with 13 bases between. Germline V gene lookup returns CDR1 SGDLS and CDR2 YYNGEE. CDR3 in amino acids: CASSAEQGVTEAFF. CDR3 nucleotides: TGTGCCAGCAGCGCAGAACAAGGGGTCACTGAAGCTTTCTTT.

The chain recombines TRBV28 with TRBJ1-5; weak D call: TRBD1 (5 bases). The CDR3 consists of 18 residues. The V gene's germline CDR1 is MDHEN and CDR2 SYDVKM. V lost 3 bases and J lost 6, with 24 bases in between. CDR3 loop: CASSFPPGRQGGGQPQHF. The CDR3 nucleotides are TGTGCCAGCAGTTTTCCCCCTGGGCGGCAGGGAGGCGGTCAGCCCCAGCATTTT. Combining the CDR3 with reference TRBV28 and TRBJ1-5 gives the whole variable domain DVKVTQSSRYLVKRTGEKVFLECVQDMDHENMFWYRQDPGLGLRLIYFSYDVKMKEKGDIPEGYSVSREKKERFSLILESASTNQTSMYLCASSFPPGRQGGGQPQHFGDGTRLSIL.

The J gene is TRBJ2-1, the V gene TRBV10-3; 10 nucleotides line up with TRBD2. J lost 6 bases, V lost 3 bases, and 5 bases had no gene match. The CDR3 contains 15 residues. Germline V gene sequence: CDR1 ENHRY, CDR2 SYGVKD. The chain's CDR3 is CAISDLAGALNEQFF. CDR3 coding DNA: TGTGCCATCAGTGACCTAGCGGGAGCTCTCAATGAGCAGTTCTTC.

The chain carries TRBV28 and TRBJ2-5, with D perhaps being TRBD1 or TRBD2 (5 bases each). The CDR3 consists of 14 residues. The ends were cut back, 3 bases at V and 1 base at J, with 9 bases in the middle. Germline V gene lookup returns CDR1 MDHEN and CDR2 SYDVKM. CDR3 protein: CASSFKRGQETQYF. CDR3 nucleotides: TGTGCCAGCAGTTTTAAGAGGGGCCAAGAGACCCAGTACTTC.

V gene TRBV7-2 combines with J gene TRBJ1-4; tentatively, D is TRBD1 (5 bases). Germline values: CDR1 SGHTA, CDR2 FQGNSA. CDR3 size: 15 residues. V shed 4 bases and J shed 2 bases, with 11 bases lying between them. The CDR3 is CASSSRGPTNEKLFF. CDR3 nucleotides: TGTGCCAGCAGCTCACGGGGCCCGACTAATGAAAAACTGTTTTTT.

V and J are TRBV29-1 and TRBJ1-3; D gene unclear. V was pared by 6 bases and J by 7 bases, with 13 bases between. Germline V gene data show CDR1 as SQVTM and CDR2 as ANQGSEA. This CDR3 contains 12 residues. CDR3: CSVLLAGNTIYF. The DNA of the CDR3 is TGCAGCGTACTCCTCGCGGGGAACACCATATATTTT. Together with reference TRBV29-1 and TRBJ1-3, the CDR3 gives the full variable domain: SAVISQKPSRDICQRGTSLTIQCQVDSQVTMMFWYRQQPGQSLTLIATANQGSEATYESGFVIDKFPISRPNLTFSTLTVSNMSPEDSSIYLCSVLLAGNTIYFGEGSWLTVV.

In its sample, this clone was seen once. This rearrangement joins TRBV5-1 to TRBJ2-2, with D possibly matching TRBD1 (5 bases). From germline, CDR1 is SGHRS and CDR2 YFSETQ. Trimming took 1 base from V and 1 from J, leaving 8 bases between them. This CDR3 has 15 residues. The CDR3 here is CASSLNRRNTGELFF. The CDR3 coding sequence is TGCGCCAGCAGCTTGAACAGGCGGAACACCGGGGAGCTGTTTTTT.

The chain couples TRBV6-5 to TRBJ2-5, with 7 positions matching TRBD1. The CDR3 totals 13 residues. The junction had 6 bases not matched to a gene; V was cut back by 8 bases and J by 3 bases. Germline V gene lookup returns CDR1 MNHEY and CDR2 SVGAGI. The CDR3 reads CASRSTGKETQYF. The CDR3 region has the DNA TGTGCCAGCCGGTCGACAGGGAAAGAGACCCAGTACTTC.

The chain joins TRBV12-5 to TRBJ1-3; no clear D. Germline-derived CDR1 and CDR2 are LGHNT and FRNRAP. Trimming shortened V by 6 bases and J by 0 bases, and 9 bases separated the two germline ends. The length of the CDR3 is 14 residues. CDR3 amino acids: CASGLGSSGNTIYF. DNA of the CDR3: TGTGCTAGTGGACTGGGGAGCTCTGGAAACACCATATATTTT.

The chain is built from TRBV2 and TRBJ1-1, with D possibly TRBD1 on 5 matching bases. Trimming pared 7 bases from V and 6 bases from J, leaving 18 bases between. This CDR3 is built from 14 residues. Germline CDR1 reads SNHLY; CDR2 reads FYNNEI. The DNA for the CDR3 is TGTGCCAGCAACATAAATGGGGGAGTGGCTGAAGCTTTCTTT. Its protein is CASNINGGVAEAFF.

Turning to this clone: Distinct nucleotide sequences in the sample also encode this CDR3. The rearrangement links TRBV18 to TRBJ2-4, with a possible D match to TRBD1 (6 bases). The CDR3 is 17 amino acids. The V gene's germline CDR1 is KGHSH and CDR2 LQKENI. V was shortened by 2 bases and J by 0 bases, with 14 bases between the two germline ends. In DNA, the CDR3 is TGTGCCAGCTCACCAATTGCAGGGGCACTAGCCAAAAACATTCAGTACTTC. Translation gives CASSPIAGALAKNIQYF.

The genes are TRBV7-8 and TRBJ1-5; unclear D gene. The V gene lost 3 bases and the J gene lost 7 bases, with 10 bases spanning the gap. CDR1 is SGHVS and CDR2 is FQNEAQ in the germline V gene. The CDR3 sequence is 13 residues long. This CDR3 reads CASSFSTEQPQHF. CDR3 coding DNA: TGTGCCAGCAGCTTTAGTACCGAGCAGCCCCAGCATTTT.

V and J are TRBV6-5 and TRBJ1-4; no definite D call. The CDR3 is made up of 14 amino acids. Germline CDR1 reads MNHEY; CDR2 reads SVGAGI. With 2 bases removed from V and 8 bases from J, the gap between germline ends came to 12 bases. In DNA form, the CDR3 reads TGTGCCAGCAGTTACAGTTTCGGGGAAGAAAAACTGTTTTTT. As protein: CASSYSFGEEKLFF.

Comment on this clone: The junction departs from the called germline gene at one end, perhaps through a read error. The CDR3 bases are TGCGCCAGCAGCCTCGGCAGCCAGCCCAATCGGCCCCAGCATTTT. Translating it yields CASSLGSQPNRPQHF. The chain uses TRBV5-1 and TRBJ1-5; D not certain. The CDR3 is 15 amino acids. Germline V gene sequence: CDR1 SGHRS, CDR2 YFSETQ.

The chain employs TRBV10-2 and TRBJ1-5; D call uncertain. CDR3 length equals 14 residues. V lost 2 bases to trimming and J lost 7 bases, with 12 bases between them. Per germline, CDR1 WSHSY and CDR2 SAAADI. The CDR3 region is CASSEERARQPQHF. The CDR3 bases are TGCGCCAGCAGTGAGGAAAGGGCCAGGCAGCCCCAGCATTTT.

Only a few counts were recorded for this clone. The chain joins TRBV5-1 to TRBJ1-1, with TRBD1 as a possible D gene (5 bases). This CDR3 is 15 amino acids long. Per germline, CDR1 SGHRS and CDR2 YFSETQ. Trimming took off 7 bases at V and 0 bases at J, with 16 bases between the two ends. Here the CDR3 reads CASRIGADMNTEAFF. The CDR3 DNA reads TGCGCCAGCCGGATCGGGGCAGACATGAACACTGAAGCTTTCTTT.

This chain uses TRBV4-2 with TRBJ2-7; 12 nucleotides match TRBD2. V lost 2 bases to trimming and J lost 0 bases; unmatched junction nucleotides: 8. Germline V gene lookup returns CDR1 LGHNA and CDR2 YNFKEQ. The CDR3 runs 18 residues. DNA for the CDR3: TGTGCCAGCAGCCAACCTGGGACTAGCGGGCCAAGCTCCTACGAGCAGTACTTC. It translates to CASSQPGTSGPSSYEQYF.

J is TRBJ1-2 and V is TRBV2, with TRBD1 as a possible D gene (5 bases). Trimming left V 6 bases short and J 8 bases short, with 19 bases between. Germline CDR1 and CDR2: SNHLY and FYNNEI. This CDR3 comprises 14 residues. The CDR3 loop is CASRYGTAVRGYTF. CDR3 DNA sequence: TGTGCCAGCAGGTATGGGACGGCGGTAAGAGGCTACACCTTC. Looking up the rest from reference TRBV2 and TRBJ1-2 gives the full variable domain: EPEVTQTPSHQVTQMGQEVILRCVPISNHLYFYWYRQILGQKVEFLVSFYNNEISEKSEIFDDQFSVERPDGSNFTLKIRSTKLEDSAMYFCASRYGTAVRGYTFGSGTRLTVV.

V usage is TRBV7-9 and J usage is TRBJ1-2; TRBD1 aligns across 9 bases. Germline V CDR1 and CDR2: SEHNR, FQNEAQ (reference sequence). The V segment lost 3 bases and the J segment 3 bases; nucleotides outside the gene matches: 5. This CDR3 region has 15 residues. CDR3 sequence reads: CASSLGQGGDYGYTF. Written as DNA, the CDR3 is TGTGCCAGCAGCTTGGGACAGGGAGGCGACTATGGCTACACCTTC.

The gene calls are TRBV27 and TRBJ2-7; 7 nucleotides agree with TRBD1. Germline assignment: CDR1 MNHEY and CDR2 SMNVEV (reference sequence). The CDR3 runs to 13 residues. With 5 bases clipped from V and 2 bases from J, the junction kept 3 bases outside the gene matches. CDR3: CASSPGQPYEQYF. In DNA, the CDR3 is TGTGCCAGCAGTCCGGGACAGCCCTACGAGCAGTACTTC.

The gene calls are TRBV5-4 and TRBJ2-2; 10 bases are shared with TRBD2. Germline CDR1 reads SGHNT; CDR2 reads YYREEE (reference sequence). The CDR3 totals 16 residues. Unmatched junction bases numbered 0, after V lost 1 base and J lost 0 bases. This chain's CDR3 is CASSLLAGANTGELFF. In DNA, the CDR3 is TGTGCCAGCAGCTTGCTAGCGGGAGCGAACACCGGGGAGCTGTTTTTT.

The chain links TRBV28 to TRBJ2-3; TRBD1 aligns across 11 bases. The CDR3 runs 14 residues. Germline V gene sequence: CDR1 MDHEN, CDR2 SYDVKM. J was trimmed by 4 bases and V by 7 bases; bases with no gene match: 4. The CDR3 here is CASKRDRGADTQYF. CDR3 DNA: TGTGCCAGCAAGAGGGACAGGGGGGCAGATACGCAGTATTTT.

CDR3 sequence (DNA): TGTGCCAGCAGCTTGGCCCCAGGGCCCTCTGGAAACACCATATATTTT. Translating gives CASSLAPGPSGNTIYF. The chain joins TRBV5-5 to TRBJ1-3; a weak D match, TRBD1 (5 bases). V lost 0 bases and J lost 0, with 10 bases in between. The CDR3 runs to 16 residues. Germline CDR1 reads SGHKS; CDR2 reads YYEKEE (reference sequence). Variable domain in full (rest from reference TRBV5-5 and TRBJ1-3): DAGVTQSPTHLIKTRGQQVTLRCSPISGHKSVSWYQQVLGQGPQFIFQYYEKEERGRGNFPDRFSARQFPNYSSELNVNALLLGDSALYLCASSLAPGPSGNTIYFGEGSWLTVV.